Each of the 32 T cell receptor beta chains below was sequenced from the same sample in a study of blood T cell repertoires in COVID-19. Data came from immunoSEQ multiplex PCR; TCRdb stores just in-frame clones and leaves some out. The table shows about 170,000 clones, with roughly 83% occurring only once. The sequenced sample consisted of PBMCs or T cells enriched from blood (not recorded which). Source of these receptors: a woman aged 45 to 65 who had recovered from COVID-19.

The chain couples TRBV2 to TRBJ2-1; 10 bases agree with TRBD2. This CDR3 has 15 residues. Trimming cost V 9 bases and J 0 bases; bases outside gene matches: 5. CDR1 SNHLY and CDR2 FYNNEI come from the germline V gene. The CDR3 region has the DNA TGTGCCAGTAGCGGGGGGCCAGGCTCCTACAATGAGCAGTTCTTC. This sequence encodes CASSGGPGSYNEQFF.

The rearrangement uses TRBV9 and TRBJ1-5; D gene ambiguous. There are 14 residues in the CDR3. With 0 bases removed from V and 4 bases from J, the gap between germline ends came to 8 bases. The germline CDR1 and CDR2 sequences are SGDLS and YYNGEE. CDR3 sequence (DNA): TGTGCCAGCAGCGTAGGCGTCTCGAATCAGCCCCAGCATTTT. Translating it yields CASSVGVSNQPQHF.

The chain is built from TRBV5-1 and TRBJ1-1, with TRBD1 matching 10 bases. V dropped 6 bases and J dropped 2; count of bases not matched to a gene: 7. CDR3 size: 15 residues. The germline gives CDR1 SGHRS, CDR2 YFSETQ. CDR3 nucleotide sequence: TGCGCCAGCAATCTTCGGACAGGGGGAAACACTGAAGCTTTCTTT. This gives the protein CASNLRTGGNTEAFF.

This chain joins TRBV4-1 and TRBJ1-6; D remains ambiguous. Germline lookup yields CDR1 MGHRA and CDR2 YSYEKL. This CDR3 is built from 15 residues. Trimming shortened V by 0 bases and J by 7 bases, and 10 bases separated the two germline ends. This CDR3 is CASSQDPGGNSPLHF. The DNA of the CDR3 is TGCGCCAGCAGCCAAGATCCAGGTGGGAATTCACCCCTCCACTTT.

V is TRBV5-5 and J is TRBJ1-6, with a weak D call TRBD1 (6 bases). This CDR3 is 18 amino acids long. V was clipped by 0 bases and J by 0 bases, with 13 bases between them. CDR1 and CDR2 from the germline V gene are SGHKS and YYEKEE (reference sequence). The CDR3 nucleotides read TGTGCCAGCAGCTTGGGGGGGACACTACTCTCCTATAATTCACCCCTCCACTTT. Translating it yields CASSLGGTLLSYNSPLHF.

The J gene is TRBJ1-4, the V gene TRBV27, with TRBD1 matching over 8 bases. The ends lost 6 bases at V and 8 bases at J; junction bases unmatched: 17. CDR1 and CDR2 from the germline V gene are MNHEY and SMNVEV (reference sequence). CDR3 length: 17 residues. For the CDR3, the DNA is TGTGCCAGCAGCCGTGGACAGGGATGGTCGAAGGGCGAAAAACTGTTTTTT. It translates to CASSRGQGWSKGEKLFF.

This chain joins TRBV9 and TRBJ1-4; D ambiguous. The CDR3 runs 15 residues. Trimming left V 4 bases short and J 7 bases short, with 17 bases between. CDR1 is SGDLS, CDR2 YYNGEE, per germline. The CDR3 DNA reads TGTGCCAGCAGCCTTAAGCCTGGAGGAGGTGAAAAACTGTTTTTT. Protein product: CASSLKPGGGEKLFF. The full variable domain, in which reference TRBV9 and TRBJ1-4 provide the parts outside the CDR3, is DSGVTQTPKHLITATGQRVTLRCSPRSGDLSVYWYQQSLDQGLQFLIQYYNGEERAKGNILERFSAQQFPDLHSELNLSSLELGDSALYFCASSLKPGGGEKLFFGSGTQLSVL.

The V gene is TRBV5-1, the J gene TRBJ1-2, with 8 bases fitting TRBD1. This CDR3 has 13 residues. Germline loops: CDR1 SGHRS, CDR2 YFSETQ. The V and J ends lost 2 bases and 8 bases, in that order; junction bases with no gene match: 5. CDR3 DNA sequence: TGCGCCAGCAGCTTAGCAGGGGGCGAAGGCTACACCTTC. Translation gives CASSLAGGEGYTF.

The J gene is TRBJ1-1, the V gene TRBV7-8; 8 bases match TRBD1. J was trimmed by 6 bases and V by 5 bases; bases with no gene match: 8. The length of the CDR3 is 14 residues. Germline V gives CDR1 SGHVS, CDR2 FQNEAQ. CDR3 sequence reads: CASSTRTGMAEAFF. In DNA form, the CDR3 reads TGTGCCAGCAGCACCCGGACAGGGATGGCTGAAGCTTTCTTT.

The chain uses TRBV5-1 and TRBJ1-2; 7 bases agree with TRBD1. The CDR3 spans 18 residues. The V and J ends lost 4 bases and 0 bases, in that order; junction bases with no gene match: 15. The germline CDR1 and CDR2 sequences are SGHRS and YFSETQ. In DNA, the CDR3 is TGCGCCAGCAGCGTGGGACAGCCCTCACTACGACCTAACTATGGCTACACCTTC. Amino acids: CASSVGQPSLRPNYGYTF.

V is TRBV6-1 and J is TRBJ2-5; 7 bases are a match to TRBD2. The length of the CDR3 is 11 residues. With V trimmed by 2 bases and J by 9 bases, 0 bases remained unmatched. Germline CDR1 MNHNS, CDR2 SASEGT. CDR3 region: CASSERGAQYF. The CDR3 DNA reads TGTGCCAGCAGTGAACGGGGGGCCCAGTACTTC.

The DNA for the CDR3 is TGTGCCAGCAGCTCCACCGGGACAGGACAGGGAGAGACCCAGTACTTC. Translating gives CASSSTGTGQGETQYF. The genes are TRBV5-6 and TRBJ2-5, with 8 bases matching TRBD1. With 3 bases clipped from V and 4 bases from J, the junction kept 11 bases outside the gene matches. The CDR3 totals 16 residues. Germline V lookup: CDR1 SGHDT, CDR2 YYEEEE.

The chain links TRBV2 to TRBJ2-3, with 7 bases fitting TRBD2. CDR1 is SNHLY, CDR2 FYNNEI, per germline. V was pared by 6 bases and J by 6 bases, with 6 bases of the junction left unmatched. CDR3 length: 13 amino acids. The CDR3 sequence: CASRGGGFDTQYF. CDR3 bases: TGTGCCAGCAGAGGCGGGGGTTTTGATACGCAGTATTTT.

The DNA of the CDR3 is TGCGCCAGCAGCTTGACAGGGGACTATGGCTACACCTTC. Protein product: CASSLTGDYGYTF. The rearrangement uses TRBV5-1 and TRBJ1-2; 7 bases are shared with TRBD1. CDR1 and CDR2 (germline): SGHRS, YFSETQ. CDR3 size: 13 residues. The junction had 0 bases not matched to a gene; V was cut back by 1 base and J by 3 bases.

V and J are TRBV7-8 and TRBJ2-5; D perhaps matches TRBD1 (8 bases). Germline V gene lookup returns CDR1 SGHVS and CDR2 FQNEAQ. The CDR3 spans 15 residues. Trimming left V 4 bases short and J 7 bases short, with 19 bases between. CDR3: CASSSDREGGRTQYF. The CDR3 DNA follows: TGTGCCAGCAGCTCGGACAGGGAGGGCGGTCGGACCCAGTACTTC. Combining the CDR3 with reference TRBV7-8 and TRBJ2-5 gives the whole variable domain GAGVSQSPRYKVAKRGQDVALRCDPISGHVSLFWYQQALGQGPEFLTYFQNEAQLDKSGLPSDRFFAERPEGSVSTLKIQRTQQEDSAVYLCASSSDREGGRTQYFGPGTRLLVL.

The J gene is TRBJ2-7, the V gene TRBV21-1; TRBD2 is the table's D call, not checked against the DNA. TRBV21-1 is recorded as a pseudogene. This CDR3 region has 14 residues. This CDR3 reads CANSPIAGKGEQYV. CDR3 coding DNA: TGTGCCAACTCACCCATAGCGGGGAAAGGGGAGCAGTACGTC.

This clone was seen only once. The chain has TRBV5-1 and TRBJ2-2; 8 positions match TRBD1. Per the germline V gene, CDR1 is SGHRS and CDR2 is YFSETQ. There are 15 residues in the CDR3. After removal of 2 bases from V and 2 bases from J, the junction contained 2 bases not matched to a gene. The CDR3 DNA reads TGCGCCAGCAGCTTCGGACAGGGCAACACCGGGGAGCTGTTTTTT. It specifies CASSFGQGNTGELFF.

The chain employs TRBV28 and TRBJ1-4; TRBD1 matches 7 bases. This CDR3 is built from 13 residues. In germline, CDR1 is MDHEN, CDR2 SYDVKM. V shed 8 bases, J shed 6 bases, and the junction held 6 bases outside the gene matches. CDR3 bases: TGTGCCAGCCACAGGGGAAGCGATGAAAAACTGTTTTTT. Residues: CASHRGSDEKLFF.

This rearrangement joins TRBV6-6 to TRBJ1-5; a possible D gene is TRBD1 (5 bases). The germline gives CDR1 MNHNY, CDR2 SVGAGI (reference sequence). V was trimmed by 8 bases and J by 7 bases, leaving 12 bases between them. The CDR3 extends over 12 amino acids. The CDR3 spells CASAGGEQPQHF. In DNA, the CDR3 is TGTGCCAGCGCCGGGGGGGAGCAGCCCCAGCATTTT.

This rearrangement joins TRBV6-1 to TRBJ2-7, with D tentatively TRBD1 (5 bases). CDR1 MNHNS and CDR2 SASEGT come from the germline V gene. This CDR3 comprises 12 residues. V was trimmed by 2 bases and J by 6 bases, leaving 8 bases between them. The CDR3 sequence: CASSEQGGEQYV. DNA of the CDR3: TGTGCCAGCAGTGAACAGGGCGGCGAGCAGTACGTC.

This chain joins TRBV28 and TRBJ1-5; 8 bases agree with TRBD1. This CDR3 has 17 amino acids. The germline V gene has CDR1 MDHEN and CDR2 SYDVKM. V trimming: 5 bases; J trimming: 0 bases; junction bases outside the gene matches: 9. The CDR3 sequence: CASSRDRGSHSNQPQHF. Here the CDR3 DNA reads TGTGCCAGCAGTAGAGACAGGGGATCACATAGCAATCAGCCCCAGCATTTT.

The genes are TRBV7-8 and TRBJ2-1, with 7 bases fitting TRBD2. V trimming: 1 base; J trimming: 4 bases; junction bases outside the gene matches: 10. The CDR3 contains 17 residues. Germline CDR1 reads SGHVS; CDR2 reads FQNEAQ. CDR3 sequence: CASSLVGPSGRYNEQFF. CDR3 in DNA: TGTGCCAGCAGCTTAGTAGGTCCTAGCGGACGTTACAATGAGCAGTTCTTC.

The J gene is TRBJ1-4, the V gene TRBV6-5; TRBD1 matches 7 bases. Germline V gives CDR1 MNHEY, CDR2 SVGAGI. The V gene end was trimmed by 6 bases and the J gene end by 5 bases; junction bases not matched to a gene: 6. CDR3 size: 14 residues. The CDR3 loop reads CASSQTGYNEKLFF. DNA for the CDR3: TGTGCCAGCAGCCAGACAGGGTACAATGAAAAACTGTTTTTT.

This chain uses TRBV30 with TRBJ2-6; 7 bases line up with TRBD1. The V gene end was trimmed by 2 bases and the J gene end by 12 bases; junction bases not matched to a gene: 7. The germline CDR1 and CDR2 sequences are GTSNPN and SVGIG (reference sequence). The length of the CDR3 is 13 residues. The CDR3 region has the DNA TGTGCCTGGAGTACAACAGGGGTCGGCGTCCTGACTTTC. Encoded protein: CAWSTTGVGVLTF. Variable domain in full (rest from reference TRBV30 and TRBJ2-6): SQTIHQWPATLVQPVGSPLSLECTVEGTSNPNLYWYRQAAGRGLQLLFYSVGIGQISSEVPQNLSASRPQDRQFILSSKKLLLSDSGFYLCAWSTTGVGVLTFGAGSRLTVL.

The chain combines TRBV10-1 with TRBJ1-4; D gene uncertain. CDR1 and CDR2 from the germline V gene are WNHNN and SYGVQD (reference sequence). This CDR3 is 15 amino acids long. V dropped 3 bases and J dropped 5 bases, with 13 bases sitting between them. CDR3 protein: CASSDPARENEKLFF. The CDR3 region has the DNA TGCGCCAGCAGTGACCCGGCGAGGGAAAATGAAAAACTGTTTTTT.

The CDR3 DNA sequence: TGTGCCAGCAGCCCCCGTTCAGGTGCTGGGGCCAACGTCCTGACTTTC. Translated, it gives CASSPRSGAGANVLTF. The chain uses TRBV9 and TRBJ2-6; D ambiguous. Germline V CDR1 and CDR2: SGDLS, YYNGEE. The length of the CDR3 is 16 residues. The ends were cut back, 4 bases at V and 2 bases at J, with 13 bases in the middle.

The genes are TRBV24-1 and TRBJ1-1; 9 bases line up with TRBD1. Losses at the gene ends were 4 bases for V and 1 base for J; bases not matched to a gene: 6. This CDR3 has 16 amino acids. The germline V gene has CDR1 KGHDR and CDR2 SFDVKD. CDR3 DNA sequence: TGTGCCACCAGTGAATACAGGGGGCTGGGGAACACTGAAGCTTTCTTT. Amino acid sequence: CATSEYRGLGNTEAFF.

The V and J genes are TRBV9 and TRBJ1-6; no clear D gene. V lost 3 bases and J 3 bases, leaving 4 bases between the germline ends. This CDR3 comprises 13 residues. Germline V gene data show CDR1 as SGDLS and CDR2 as YYNGEE. The chain's CDR3 is CASSGLYNSPLHF. Here the CDR3 DNA reads TGTGCCAGCAGCGGACTCTATAATTCACCCCTCCACTTT. Combining the CDR3 with reference TRBV9 and TRBJ1-6 gives the whole variable domain DSGVTQTPKHLITATGQRVTLRCSPRSGDLSVYWYQQSLDQGLQFLIQYYNGEERAKGNILERFSAQQFPDLHSELNLSSLELGDSALYFCASSGLYNSPLHFGNGTRLTVT.

The chain is built from TRBV15 and TRBJ2-2; 8 nucleotides line up with TRBD2. V trimming: 4 bases; J trimming: 4 bases; junction bases outside the gene matches: 5. The CDR3 totals 15 residues. Per germline, CDR1 LNHNV and CDR2 YYDKDF (reference sequence). CDR3 in DNA: TGTGCCACCAGCATATTAGCGGGATCCACCGGGGAGCTGTTTTTT. Translation: CATSILAGSTGELFF.

The chain uses TRBV27 and TRBJ1-1, with D unclear. This CDR3 is built from 14 residues. Germline V lookup: CDR1 MNHEY, CDR2 SMNVEV (reference sequence). Trimming took off 6 bases at V and 1 base at J, with 12 bases between the two ends. The CDR3, as DNA: TGTGCCAGCAGCTCGCGGCTCCCGAACACTGAAGCTTTCTTT. It is translated as CASSSRLPNTEAFF.

The V call is TRBV30, the J call TRBJ1-2, with 9 bases that match TRBD1. CDR3 length equals 14 residues. Germline-derived CDR1 and CDR2 are GTSNPN and SVGIG (reference sequence). Trimming at V came to 2 bases and at J to 6 bases, leaving 7 bases not matched to a gene. CDR3 sequence: CAWSSTGGWDGYTF. The CDR3 region has the DNA TGTGCCTGGAGTTCCACAGGGGGCTGGGATGGCTACACCTTC. The full variable domain, in which reference TRBV30 and TRBJ1-2 provide the parts outside the CDR3, is SQTIHQWPATLVQPVGSPLSLECTVEGTSNPNLYWYRQAAGRGLQLLFYSVGIGQISSEVPQNLSASRPQDRQFILSSKKLLLSDSGFYLCAWSSTGGWDGYTFGSGTRLTVV.

The chain carries TRBV30 and TRBJ2-1; D is perhaps TRBD1 (5 bases). Germline V gene lookup returns CDR1 GTSNPN and CDR2 SVGIG (reference sequence). Trimming stripped 4 bases from V and 6 bases from J, with 16 bases between. The CDR3 has 14 residues. The CDR3 region is CAWMVVRAVNEQFF. In nucleotides, the CDR3 is TGTGCCTGGATGGTTGTCAGGGCCGTCAATGAGCAGTTCTTC. Drawing the rest from reference TRBV30 and TRBJ2-1, the complete variable domain is SQTIHQWPATLVQPVGSPLSLECTVEGTSNPNLYWYRQAAGRGLQLLFYSVGIGQISSEVPQNLSASRPQDRQFILSSKKLLLSDSGFYLCAWMVVRAVNEQFFGPGTRLTVL.